The 15 T cell receptor beta chains reported below all come from one sample, sequenced in a study of Ad26.COV2.S vaccination and SARS-CoV-2 variants. Assay: immunoSEQ multiplex PCR; the TCRdb copy retains only in-frame clones and omits some. The sample holds roughly 700,000 clones, roughly 90% seen once. Treatment noted: about 20 received Ad26.COV2.S at low or high dose, single or two shots; 5 received placebo; per-sample allocation not given. Vaccine and placebo recipients were sampled on day 63 after the first injection. Material: peripheral blood, obtained in a trial of Ad26.COV2.S vaccine versus placebo. The source of these receptors is a person aged 18-60 years who received the Ad26.COV2.S COVID-19 vaccine or a placebo.

The V gene is TRBV7-2, the J gene TRBJ2-4; D is possibly TRBD1 or TRBD2 (5 bases each). V was pared by 5 bases and J by 8 bases, with 13 bases between. This CDR3 is 13 amino acids long. CDR1 and CDR2 from the germline V gene are SGHTA and FQGNSA. CDR3 sequence (DNA): TGTGCCAGCAGCCCGGGGCCAGGAGACATTCAGTACTTC. Its translation is CASSPGPGDIQYF.

The chain links TRBV7-3 to TRBJ2-1, with D perhaps matching TRBD2 (7 bases). The CDR3 loop spans 13 amino acids. Germline V gene sequence: CDR1 SGHTA, CDR2 FQGTGA. Trimming shortened V by 2 bases and J by 7 bases, and 9 bases separated the two germline ends. In nucleotides, the CDR3 is TGTGCCAGCAGCTTAGGGGGGGCTAATGAGCAGTTCTTC. Translating gives CASSLGGANEQFF.

The CDR3 loop reads CASRPKTGGNYFGANVLTF. The CDR3 DNA reads TGTGCCAGCAGACCCAAGACAGGGGGCAACTATTTTGGGGCCAACGTCCTGACTTTC. The J gene is TRBJ2-6, the V gene TRBV27; 10 bases line up with TRBD1. This CDR3 is 19 amino acids long. The germline V gene encodes CDR1 MNHEY and CDR2 SMNVEV (reference sequence). Unmatched junction bases numbered 14, after V lost 6 bases and J lost 3 bases.

This sequence joins TRBV9 and TRBJ1-4; TRBD1 is a possible D gene (5 bases). Deletions cut 0 bases from V and 3 bases from J, with 12 bases between. The CDR3 spans 16 residues. Per the germline V gene, CDR1 is SGDLS and CDR2 is YYNGEE. The CDR3 nucleotides are TGTGCCAGCAGCGTAGGGGCAGGGCGAGCTAATGAAAAACTGTTTTTT. Translating gives CASSVGAGRANEKLFF.

The rearrangement links TRBV5-4 to TRBJ2-1, with D perhaps given as TRBD1 or TRBD2 (6 bases each). The CDR3 extends over 15 amino acids. The V gene lost 1 base and the J gene lost 3 bases, with 11 bases spanning the gap. Germline V CDR1 and CDR2: SGHNT, YYREEE (reference sequence). CDR3: CASSLWGAYYNEQFF. The DNA for the CDR3 is TGTGCCAGCAGCTTGTGGGGGGCCTACTACAATGAGCAGTTCTTC.

The chain recombines TRBV3-1 (or the pseudogene TRBV3-2) with TRBJ2-2; possible D gene TRBD1, 5 bases. This CDR3 spans 16 amino acids. Germline V gene lookup returns CDR1 LGHDT and CDR2 YNNKEL (reference sequence). V lost 0 bases and J lost 6, with 14 bases in between. The CDR3 bases are TGTGCCAGCAGCCAAGATGAGGCAGGGTTGTCCGGGGAGCTGTTTTTT. This codes for CASSQDEAGLSGELFF.

The V gene is TRBV27, the J gene TRBJ2-7; D ambiguous. Germline loops: CDR1 MNHEY, CDR2 SMNVEV (reference sequence). Between the trimmed V and J ends, which lost 3 bases and 1 base, there was a span of 16 bases. This CDR3 region has 16 residues. The CDR3 DNA follows: TGTGCCAGCAGTTTCTCCCCTATCGGAGCTTCCTACGAGCAGTACTTC. It is translated as CASSFSPIGASYEQYF.

The chain has TRBV7-9 and TRBJ1-6; TRBD1 agrees at 9 bases. The germline V gene encodes CDR1 SEHNR and CDR2 FQNEAQ (reference sequence). This CDR3 has 14 residues. Trimming at V came to 6 bases and at J to 7 bases, leaving 4 bases not matched to a gene. The CDR3 region has the DNA TGTGCCAGCAGAGGGACAGGGACCAATTCACCCCTCCACTTT. Amino acids: CASRGTGTNSPLHF.

The chain has TRBV6-5 and TRBJ2-1, with TRBD2 identical over 12 bases. V lost 4 bases to trimming and J lost 4 bases; unmatched junction nucleotides: 5. CDR3 length: 16 amino acids. Germline V CDR1 and CDR2: MNHEY, SVGAGI. DNA for the CDR3: TGTGCCAGCAGTTCGGCTAGCGGGAGGGCGTACAATGAGCAGTTCTTC. Translation: CASSSASGRAYNEQFF.

This clone was found once. The chain couples TRBV2 to TRBJ2-5; D perhaps matches TRBD2 (6 bases). The CDR3 totals 15 residues. Germline CDR1 reads SNHLY; CDR2 reads FYNNEI. Between the trimmed V and J ends, which lost 9 bases and 1 base, there was a span of 18 bases. The CDR3, as DNA: TGTGCCAGATCGGGGGAGCACCAGTCCCAAGAGACCCAGTACTTC. This encodes CARSGEHQSQETQYF.

The genes are TRBV9 and TRBJ2-6, with D perhaps matching TRBD1 (6 bases). The germline V gene encodes CDR1 SGDLS and CDR2 YYNGEE. V lost 4 bases to trimming and J lost 1 base, with 15 bases between them. There are 17 residues in the CDR3. For the CDR3, the DNA is TGTGCCAGCAGCTCCTGGACAGATACTTCTGGGGCCAACGTCCTGACTTTC. It translates to CASSSWTDTSGANVLTF.

This clone was seen just once. This chain connects TRBV19 to TRBJ2-6, with unresolved D. V shed 6 bases and J shed 0 bases, with 9 bases lying between them. The CDR3 runs to 15 residues. Looked up from germline, CDR1 is LNHDA and CDR2 is SQIVND (reference sequence). The CDR3 protein is CASSPRISGANVLTF. Written as DNA, the CDR3 is TGTGCCAGTAGCCCCAGAATCTCTGGGGCCAACGTCCTGACTTTC. The variable domain in full, completed from reference TRBV19 and TRBJ2-6, reads DGGITQSPKYLFRKEGQNVTLSCEQNLNHDAMYWYRQDPGQGLRLIYYSQIVNDFQKGDIAEGYSVSREKKESFPLTVTSAQKNPTAFYLCASSPRISGANVLTFGAGSRLTVL.

The CDR3 nucleotides read TGTGCCAGCAGTAACGGGAGTCCAACTAATGAAAAACTGTTTTTT. Translating it yields CASSNGSPTNEKLFF. The chain couples TRBV6-5 to TRBJ1-4; D call uncertain. This CDR3 is 15 amino acids long. V was trimmed by 5 bases and J by 0 bases, leaving 10 bases between them. Looked up from germline, CDR1 is MNHEY and CDR2 is SVGAGI.

The V and J genes are TRBV15 and TRBJ2-5; TRBD1 aligns across 8 bases. This CDR3 comprises 14 residues. V shed 9 bases, J shed 2 bases, and the junction held 8 bases outside the gene matches. Germline V CDR1 and CDR2: LNHNV, YYDKDF (reference sequence). CDR3 loop: CATDRDRRQETQYF. The CDR3, as DNA: TGTGCCACAGACCGGGACAGGCGACAAGAGACCCAGTACTTC.

This chain connects TRBV6-5 to TRBJ2-2, with TRBD2 as a possible D gene (6 bases). Germline V CDR1 and CDR2: MNHEY, SVGAGI. The CDR3 is 13 amino acids. V was clipped by 6 bases and J by 2 bases, with 7 bases between them. The CDR3 coding sequence is TGTGCCAGCAGAGGACTAAACACCGGGGAGCTGTTTTTT. Residues: CASRGLNTGELFF.